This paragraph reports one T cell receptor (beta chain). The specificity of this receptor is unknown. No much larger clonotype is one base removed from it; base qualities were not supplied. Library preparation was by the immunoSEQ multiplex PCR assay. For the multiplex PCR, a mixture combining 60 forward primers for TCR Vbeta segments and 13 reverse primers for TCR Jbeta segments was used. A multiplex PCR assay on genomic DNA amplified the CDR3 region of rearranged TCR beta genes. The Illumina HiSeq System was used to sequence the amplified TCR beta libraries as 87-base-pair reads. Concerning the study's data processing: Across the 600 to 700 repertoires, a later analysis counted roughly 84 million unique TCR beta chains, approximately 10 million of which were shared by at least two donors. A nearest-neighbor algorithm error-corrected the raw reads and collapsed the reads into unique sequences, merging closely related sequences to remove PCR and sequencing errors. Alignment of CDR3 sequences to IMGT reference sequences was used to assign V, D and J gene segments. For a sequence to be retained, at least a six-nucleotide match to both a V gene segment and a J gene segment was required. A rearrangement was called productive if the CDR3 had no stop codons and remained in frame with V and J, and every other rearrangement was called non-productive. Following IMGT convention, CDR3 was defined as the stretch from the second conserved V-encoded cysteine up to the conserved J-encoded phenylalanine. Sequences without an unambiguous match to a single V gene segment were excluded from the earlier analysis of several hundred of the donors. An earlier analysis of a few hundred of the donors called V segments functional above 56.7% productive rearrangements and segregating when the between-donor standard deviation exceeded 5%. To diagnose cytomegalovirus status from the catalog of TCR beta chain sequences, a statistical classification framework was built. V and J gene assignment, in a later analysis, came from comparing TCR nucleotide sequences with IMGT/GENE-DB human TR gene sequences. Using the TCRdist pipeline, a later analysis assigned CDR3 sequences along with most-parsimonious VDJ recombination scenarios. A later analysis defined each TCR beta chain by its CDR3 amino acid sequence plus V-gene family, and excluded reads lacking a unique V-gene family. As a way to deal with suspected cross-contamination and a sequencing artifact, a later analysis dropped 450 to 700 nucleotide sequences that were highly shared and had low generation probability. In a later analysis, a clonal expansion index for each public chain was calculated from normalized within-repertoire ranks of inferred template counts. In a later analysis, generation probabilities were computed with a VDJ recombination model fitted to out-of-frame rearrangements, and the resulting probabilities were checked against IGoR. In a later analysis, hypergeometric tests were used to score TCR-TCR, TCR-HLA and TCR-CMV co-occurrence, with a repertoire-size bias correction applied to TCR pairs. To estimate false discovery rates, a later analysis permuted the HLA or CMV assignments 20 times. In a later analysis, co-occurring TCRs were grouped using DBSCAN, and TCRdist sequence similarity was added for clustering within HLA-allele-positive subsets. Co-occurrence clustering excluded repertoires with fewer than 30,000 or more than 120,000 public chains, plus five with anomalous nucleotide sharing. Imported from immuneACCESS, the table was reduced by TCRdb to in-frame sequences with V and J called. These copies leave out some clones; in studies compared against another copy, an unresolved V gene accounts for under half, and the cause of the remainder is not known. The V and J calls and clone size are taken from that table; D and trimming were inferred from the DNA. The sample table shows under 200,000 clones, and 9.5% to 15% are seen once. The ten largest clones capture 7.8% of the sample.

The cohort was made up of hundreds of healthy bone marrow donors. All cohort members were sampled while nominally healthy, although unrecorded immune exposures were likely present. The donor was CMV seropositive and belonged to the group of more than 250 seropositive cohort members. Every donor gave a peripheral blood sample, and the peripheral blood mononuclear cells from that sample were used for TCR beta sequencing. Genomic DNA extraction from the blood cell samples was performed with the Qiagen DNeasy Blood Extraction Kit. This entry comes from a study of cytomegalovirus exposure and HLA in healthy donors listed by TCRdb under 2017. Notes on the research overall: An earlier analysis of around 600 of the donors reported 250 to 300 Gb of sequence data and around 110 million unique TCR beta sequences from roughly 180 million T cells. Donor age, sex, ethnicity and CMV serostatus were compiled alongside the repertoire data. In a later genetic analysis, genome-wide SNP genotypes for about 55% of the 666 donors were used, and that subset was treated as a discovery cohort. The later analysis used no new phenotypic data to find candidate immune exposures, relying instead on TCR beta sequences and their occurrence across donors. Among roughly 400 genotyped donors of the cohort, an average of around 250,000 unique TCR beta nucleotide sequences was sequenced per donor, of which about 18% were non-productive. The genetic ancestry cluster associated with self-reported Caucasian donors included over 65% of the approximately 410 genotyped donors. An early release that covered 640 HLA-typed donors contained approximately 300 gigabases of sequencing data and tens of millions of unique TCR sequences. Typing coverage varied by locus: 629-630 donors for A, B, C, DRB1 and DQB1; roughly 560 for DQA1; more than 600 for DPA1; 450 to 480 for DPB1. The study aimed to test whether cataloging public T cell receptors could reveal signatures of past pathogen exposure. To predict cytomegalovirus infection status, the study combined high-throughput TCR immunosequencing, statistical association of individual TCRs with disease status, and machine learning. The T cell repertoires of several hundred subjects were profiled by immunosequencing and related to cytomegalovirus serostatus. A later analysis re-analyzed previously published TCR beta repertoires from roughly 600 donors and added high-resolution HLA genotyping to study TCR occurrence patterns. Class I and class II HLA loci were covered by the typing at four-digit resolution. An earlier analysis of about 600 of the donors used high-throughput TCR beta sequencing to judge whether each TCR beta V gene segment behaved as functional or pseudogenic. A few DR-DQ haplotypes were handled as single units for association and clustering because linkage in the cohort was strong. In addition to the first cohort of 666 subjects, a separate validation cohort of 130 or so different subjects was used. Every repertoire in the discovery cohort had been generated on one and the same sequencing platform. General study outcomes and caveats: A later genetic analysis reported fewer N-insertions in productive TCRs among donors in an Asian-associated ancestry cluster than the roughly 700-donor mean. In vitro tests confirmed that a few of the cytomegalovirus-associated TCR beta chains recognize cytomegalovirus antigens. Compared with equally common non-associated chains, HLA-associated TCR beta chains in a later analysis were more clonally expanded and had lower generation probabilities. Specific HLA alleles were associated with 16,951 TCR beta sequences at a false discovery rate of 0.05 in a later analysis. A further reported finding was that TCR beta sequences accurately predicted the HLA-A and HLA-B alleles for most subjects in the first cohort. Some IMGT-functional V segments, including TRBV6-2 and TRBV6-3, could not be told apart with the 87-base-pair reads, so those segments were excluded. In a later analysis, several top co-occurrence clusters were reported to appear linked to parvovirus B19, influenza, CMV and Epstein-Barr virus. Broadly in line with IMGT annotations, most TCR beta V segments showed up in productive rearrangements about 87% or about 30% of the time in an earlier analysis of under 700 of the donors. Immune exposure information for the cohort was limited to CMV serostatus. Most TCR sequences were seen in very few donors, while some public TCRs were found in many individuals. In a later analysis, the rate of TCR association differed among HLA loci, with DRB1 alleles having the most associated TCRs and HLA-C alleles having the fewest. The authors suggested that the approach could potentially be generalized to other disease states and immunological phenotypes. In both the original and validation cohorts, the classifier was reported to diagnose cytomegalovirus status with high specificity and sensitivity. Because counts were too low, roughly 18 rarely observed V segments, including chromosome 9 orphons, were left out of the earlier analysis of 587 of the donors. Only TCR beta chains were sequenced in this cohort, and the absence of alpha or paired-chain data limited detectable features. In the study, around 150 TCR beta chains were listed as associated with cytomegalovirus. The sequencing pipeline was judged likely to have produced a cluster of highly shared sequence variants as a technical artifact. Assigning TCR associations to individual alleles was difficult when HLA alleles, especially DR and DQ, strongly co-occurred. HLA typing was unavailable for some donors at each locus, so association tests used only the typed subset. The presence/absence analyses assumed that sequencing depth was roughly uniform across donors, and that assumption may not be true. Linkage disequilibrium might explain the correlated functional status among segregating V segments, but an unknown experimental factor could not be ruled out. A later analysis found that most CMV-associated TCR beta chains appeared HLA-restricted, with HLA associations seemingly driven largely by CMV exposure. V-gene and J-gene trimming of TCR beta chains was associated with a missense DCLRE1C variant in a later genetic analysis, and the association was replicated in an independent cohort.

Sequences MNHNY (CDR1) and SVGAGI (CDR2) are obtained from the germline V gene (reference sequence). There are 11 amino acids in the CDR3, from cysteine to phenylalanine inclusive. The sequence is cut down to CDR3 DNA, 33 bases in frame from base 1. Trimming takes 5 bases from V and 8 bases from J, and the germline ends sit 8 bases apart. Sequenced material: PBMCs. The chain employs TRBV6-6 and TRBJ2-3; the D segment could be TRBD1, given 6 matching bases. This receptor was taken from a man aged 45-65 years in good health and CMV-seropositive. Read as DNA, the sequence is TGTGCCAGCAGTCCCAGGGGTACGCAGTATTTT. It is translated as CASSPRGTQYF.